These 32 T cell receptor beta chains share one sample of origin, sequenced in a study of T cell responses to AZD1222 COVID-19 vaccine (dated by TCRdb to 2020 to 2022). This specimen's time point label, interpreted: about 28 days (+/-7) after the second vaccine dose. The library came from the immunoSEQ multiplex PCR assay. The table comes from immuneACCESS by way of TCRdb, which keeps in-frame sequences with V and J called. Part of the clones is missing from these tables; in studies checked, under half for an unresolved V gene and the rest for unknown reasons. Across this sample there are roughly 200,000 clones, with approximately 90% seen only once. Under 2% of the sample comes from the top ten. Source: peripheral blood, taken 28 days after the second AZD1222 dose. The source is an adult who received the AZD1222 COVID-19 vaccine.

The chain's CDR3 is CASSPTGSIREKLFF. The CDR3 DNA reads as TGTGCCAGCAGCCCGACAGGGTCAATTCGTGAAAAACTGTTTTTT. The rearrangement links TRBV7-2 to TRBJ1-4, with 7 nucleotides matching TRBD1. Germline loops: CDR1 SGHTA, CDR2 FQGNSA. Trimming removed 5 bases from V and 7 bases from J; junction bases left unmatched: 10. The CDR3 sequence is 15 residues long.

The rearrangement uses TRBV29-1 and TRBJ1-3; 9 bases agree with TRBD1. CDR1 is SQVTM, CDR2 ANQGSEA, per germline. V lost 1 base and J lost 1; bases outside the gene matches: 5. The CDR3 runs 16 residues. Written as DNA, the CDR3 is TGCAGCGTTGAAGCGGGACAGGGAGCATCTGGAAACACCATATATTTT. Residues: CSVEAGQGASGNTIYF.

CDR3 nucleotides: TGTGCTAGTGGACCCCACAGCCCAACTAATGAAAAACTGTTTTTT. Translation: CASGPHSPTNEKLFF. V gene TRBV12-5 combines with J gene TRBJ1-4; the D is unclear. V was shortened by 6 bases and J by 0 bases, with 11 bases between the two germline ends. The germline CDR1 and CDR2 sequences are LGHNT and FRNRAP. This CDR3 is built from 15 residues.

This clone has just a few counts. This chain joins TRBV14 and TRBJ1-2, with D unclear. Between the trimmed V and J ends, which lost 1 base and 3 bases, there was a span of 9 bases. This CDR3 is 14 amino acids long. Germline loops: CDR1 SGHDN, CDR2 FVKESK. The CDR3 DNA reads as TGTGCCAGCAGCCAAGTATCGGATTACTATGGCTACACCTTC. Its translation is CASSQVSDYYGYTF.

This sequence joins TRBV20-1 and TRBJ2-1, with 9 bases that match TRBD2. The V gene end was trimmed by 3 bases and the J gene end by 8 bases; junction bases not matched to a gene: 5. Per the germline V gene, CDR1 is DFQATT and CDR2 is SNEGSKA (reference sequence). The CDR3 runs 13 residues. CDR3 DNA: TGCAGTGCTAGTAGCGGGAGAGTCCATGAGCAGTTCTTC. Translating gives CSASSGRVHEQFF.

The genes are TRBV9 and TRBJ2-6, with 8 bases fitting TRBD2. The CDR3 sequence is 17 residues long. Germline V gene lookup returns CDR1 SGDLS and CDR2 YYNGEE. With 6 bases clipped from V and 4 bases from J, the junction kept 12 bases outside the gene matches. The CDR3 is CASTISGSVSGANVLTF. CDR3 coding DNA: TGTGCCAGCACCATAAGCGGGAGCGTTTCAGGGGCCAACGTCCTGACTTTC.

This clone was observed once. This sequence joins TRBV9 and TRBJ2-3; no firm D call. The V end was cut by 0 bases, the J end by 0 bases, with 8 bases between. CDR1 and CDR2 from the germline V gene are SGDLS and YYNGEE. The CDR3 length is 15 residues. CDR3 sequence: CASSVGLASTDTQYF. DNA for the CDR3: TGTGCCAGCAGCGTAGGGTTGGCTAGCACAGATACGCAGTATTTT. Full variable domain (outside the CDR3, taken from reference TRBV9 and TRBJ2-3): DSGVTQTPKHLITATGQRVTLRCSPRSGDLSVYWYQQSLDQGLQFLIQYYNGEERAKGNILERFSAQQFPDLHSELNLSSLELGDSALYFCASSVGLASTDTQYFGPGTRLTVL.

V and J are TRBV10-3 and TRBJ2-5; a possible D gene is TRBD2 (8 bases). In germline, CDR1 is ENHRY, CDR2 SYGVKD. The CDR3 sequence is 16 residues long. Between the trimmed V and J ends, which lost 2 bases and 6 bases, there was a span of 19 bases. CDR3 residues: CAISEAGGGGTKTQYF. CDR3 nucleotide sequence: TGTGCCATCAGTGAGGCGGGGGGAGGGGGCACAAAGACCCAGTACTTC.

The rearrangement links TRBV29-1 to TRBJ2-7; either TRBD1 or TRBD2 may supply D (6 bases each). Germline V gene sequence: CDR1 SQVTM, CDR2 ANQGSEA. V lost 4 bases to trimming and J lost 12 bases, with 19 bases between them. The CDR3 has 12 amino acids. Here the CDR3 reads CSVGGEAGTRYF. CDR3 sequence (DNA): TGCAGCGTTGGGGGGGAAGCCGGGACACGGTACTTC.

The chain has TRBV12-3 or TRBV12-4 and TRBJ1-1; D uncertain. V was shortened by 3 bases and J by 0 bases, with 5 bases between the two germline ends. The CDR3 is 13 residues long. CDR3 in DNA: TGTGCCAGCAGTTTCGTCCTGAACACTGAAGCTTTCTTT. It is translated as CASSFVLNTEAFF.

The CDR3 loop reads CASSDPGGTSGSDEQFF. CDR3 coding DNA: TGTGCCAGCAGTGATCCTGGGGGGACTAGCGGGAGTGATGAGCAGTTCTTC. The chain combines TRBV25-1 with TRBJ2-1; 14 bases are a match to TRBD2. CDR3 length: 17 residues. In germline, CDR1 is MGHDK, CDR2 SYGVNS. Trimming at V came to 3 bases and at J to 8 bases, leaving 9 bases not matched to a gene.

This chain joins TRBV6-5 and TRBJ2-1, with 10 bases that match TRBD2. The V gene end was trimmed by 6 bases and the J gene end by 4 bases; junction bases not matched to a gene: 3. The CDR3 covers 14 residues. Germline V lookup: CDR1 MNHEY, CDR2 SVGAGI. The CDR3, as DNA: TGTGCCAGCAGCCTAGCGGGAGAGTACAATGAGCAGTTCTTC. Protein sequence: CASSLAGEYNEQFF.

The chain has TRBV12-3 or TRBV12-4 and TRBJ1-1, with D hard to call. This CDR3 is 12 amino acids long. Trimming cost V 9 bases and J 0 bases, with 8 bases left between them. The DNA of the CDR3 is TGTGCCAGTATCAAGTTGAACACTGAAGCTTTCTTT. Its translation is CASIKLNTEAFF.

This chain uses TRBV10-3 with TRBJ2-3, with D maybe TRBD1 (6 bases). Germline V CDR1 and CDR2: ENHRY, SYGVKD. This CDR3 has 16 amino acids. The V and J ends lost 4 bases and 3 bases respectively, with 17 bases between them. CDR3 amino acids: CAISGMGAVRTDTQYF. For the CDR3, the DNA is TGTGCCATCAGTGGGATGGGGGCGGTTCGGACAGATACGCAGTATTTT.

The gene calls are TRBV5-1 and TRBJ1-2; TRBD1 agrees at 7 bases. Per germline, CDR1 SGHRS and CDR2 YFSETQ. This CDR3 spans 15 amino acids. V dropped 3 bases and J dropped 6; count of bases not matched to a gene: 11. The CDR3 sequence is CASSSPIQGRDGYTF. The CDR3 coding sequence is TGCGCCAGCAGCTCCCCTATACAGGGGAGAGATGGCTACACCTTC.

The rearrangement joins TRBV19 to TRBJ2-3; D remains unclear. The CDR3 contains 14 residues. Per germline, CDR1 LNHDA and CDR2 SQIVND (reference sequence). The V and J ends lost 2 bases and 1 base respectively, with 7 bases between them. CDR3 DNA sequence: TGTGCCAGTAGTATACGAACGGGCACAGATACGCAGTATTTT. Translated, it gives CASSIRTGTDTQYF.

This clone has more than one count but fewer than ten. The rearrangement links TRBV11-3 to TRBJ2-2; D not resolved. The germline V gene encodes CDR1 SGHNT and CDR2 YENEEA. The V end was cut by 2 bases, the J end by 4 bases, with 5 bases between. The CDR3 totals 13 residues. The CDR3, as DNA: TGTGCCAGCAGCTTAATGAGCACCGGGGAGCTGTTTTTT. Its translation is CASSLMSTGELFF. The variable domain in full, completed from reference TRBV11-3 and TRBJ2-2, reads EAGVVQSPRYKIIEKKQPVAFWCNPISGHNTLYWYLQNLGQGPELLIRYENEEAVDDSQLPKDRFSAERLKGVDSTLKIQPAELGDSAVYLCASSLMSTGELFFGEGSRLTVL.

This chain connects TRBV27 to TRBJ2-2, with 7 bases fitting TRBD2. Germline trimming cut 3 bases from V and 4 bases from J; bases unmatched to any gene: 5. Looked up from germline, CDR1 is MNHEY and CDR2 is SMNVEV (reference sequence). The CDR3 length is 15 residues. In DNA form, the CDR3 reads TGTGCCAGCAGTTTTGGGCTAGCGGTCACCGGGGAGCTGTTTTTT. This translates into CASSFGLAVTGELFF.

This clone was seen just once. This rearrangement joins TRBV19 to TRBJ1-3; D ambiguous. CDR1 is LNHDA and CDR2 is SQIVND in the germline V gene (reference sequence). Trimming removed 2 bases at V and 1 base at J, with 9 bases between. This CDR3 contains 15 residues. DNA of the CDR3: TGTGCCAGTAGTATAAACACAAAGTCTGGAAACACCATATATTTT. Translation: CASSINTKSGNTIYF.

The J gene is TRBJ2-6, the V gene TRBV7-9; D may correspond to TRBD1 or TRBD2 (5 bases each). The CDR3 covers 17 residues. CDR1 and CDR2 from the germline V gene are SEHNR and FQNEAQ (reference sequence). Trimming removed 5 bases from V and 0 bases from J, with 14 bases in between. The CDR3 here is CASSLGDGSSGANVLTF. CDR3 nucleotide sequence: TGTGCCAGCAGCCTCGGGGACGGATCCTCTGGGGCCAACGTCCTGACTTTC.

This rearrangement joins TRBV5-1 to TRBJ2-1; D perhaps matches TRBD2 (6 bases). V lost 3 bases to trimming and J lost 5 bases, with 24 bases between them. The germline gives CDR1 SGHRS, CDR2 YFSETQ. The CDR3 is 18 residues long. The CDR3, as DNA: TGCGCCAGCAGCTATGCCCCTTTACGTAGCGGAGGGAACAATGAGCAGTTCTTC. Translated: CASSYAPLRSGGNNEQFF.

V is TRBV18 and J is TRBJ2-3; D unresolved. V was pared by 6 bases and J by 2 bases, with 21 bases between. This CDR3 spans 17 amino acids. Germline CDR1 and CDR2: KGHSH and LQKENI. Here the CDR3 reads CASSHPPKGFITDTQYF. The CDR3 region has the DNA TGTGCCAGCTCCCATCCTCCGAAAGGTTTCATCACAGATACGCAGTATTTT.

This rearrangement joins TRBV7-6 to TRBJ2-3, with 12 bases identical to TRBD1. From germline, CDR1 is SGHVS and CDR2 FNYEAQ. V was pared by 4 bases and J by 3 bases, with 2 bases of the junction left unmatched. The CDR3 sequence is 15 residues long. The CDR3 nucleotides read TGTGCCAGCAGCTGGGACAGGGGGCGGACAGATACGCAGTATTTT. The encoded protein is CASSWDRGRTDTQYF.

V and J are TRBV11-2 and TRBJ1-1, with D unclear. The germline V gene encodes CDR1 SGHAT and CDR2 FQNNGV. The CDR3 spans 14 residues. Trimming cost V 7 bases and J 7 bases, with 19 bases left between them. The CDR3 is CASTKNSLPNEAFF. CDR3 bases: TGTGCCAGCACCAAGAACAGTTTACCGAATGAAGCTTTCTTT. Variable domain in full (rest from reference TRBV11-2 and TRBJ1-1): EAGVAQSPRYKIIEKRQSVAFWCNPISGHATLYWYQQILGQGPKLLIQFQNNGVVDDSQLPKDRFSAERLKGVDSTLKIQPAKLEDSAVYLCASTKNSLPNEAFFGQGTRLTVV.

The chain combines TRBV19 with TRBJ2-3, with D perhaps given as TRBD1 or TRBD2 (6 bases each). V dropped 3 bases and J dropped 3 bases, with 16 bases sitting between them. The CDR3 is 16 residues long. The germline CDR1 and CDR2 sequences are LNHDA and SQIVND (reference sequence). The CDR3 DNA sequence: TGTGCCAGTAGTATCATTCGGGGGCGGTTTACAGATACGCAGTATTTT. Encoded protein: CASSIIRGRFTDTQYF.

The V and J genes are TRBV16 and TRBJ1-3, with D maybe TRBD1 (5 bases). Trimming removed 4 bases at V and 5 bases at J, with 12 bases between. The CDR3 runs 14 residues. Per the germline V gene, CDR1 is KGHSY and CDR2 is FQNENV. CDR3 residues: CASSPPGARNTIYF. DNA of the CDR3: TGTGCCAGCAGCCCGCCCGGGGCCAGAAACACCATATATTTT.

The rearrangement uses TRBV29-1 and TRBJ2-3, with 12 bases matching TRBD2. Germline lookup yields CDR1 SQVTM and CDR2 ANQGSEA. Germline trimming cut 7 bases from V and 4 bases from J; bases unmatched to any gene: 9. CDR3 length equals 15 residues. The CDR3 spells CSAKGLAGVSDTQYF. The CDR3 region has the DNA TGCAGCGCTAAGGGACTAGCGGGTGTTTCAGATACGCAGTATTTT.

V is TRBV11-3 and J is TRBJ1-2; 9 bases map to TRBD1. This CDR3 region has 15 residues. In germline, CDR1 is SGHNT, CDR2 YENEEA. The junction had 6 bases not matched to a gene; V was cut back by 5 bases and J by 2 bases. As DNA, the CDR3 is TGTGCCAGCAGCGGCGGGGACAGGGAAAACTATGGCTACACCTTC. It yields the protein CASSGGDRENYGYTF.

This sequence joins TRBV3-1 (or the pseudogene TRBV3-2) and TRBJ2-5, with D possibly TRBD2 on 5 matching bases. The CDR3 runs to 14 residues. The V and J ends lost 6 bases and 2 bases respectively, with 13 bases between them. CDR1 LGHDT and CDR2 YNNKEL come from the germline V gene (reference sequence). The CDR3, as DNA: TGTGCCAGCAGTCATCGGACTGCTCAAGAGACCCAGTACTTC. This encodes CASSHRTAQETQYF.

This chain joins TRBV5-6 and TRBJ2-3; tentative D call: TRBD2 (6 bases). Trimming stripped 3 bases from V and 5 bases from J, with 25 bases between. CDR1 and CDR2 (germline): SGHDT, YYEEEE. The CDR3 has 18 residues. CDR3 sequence: CASSSLGTPRSGEDTQYF. In DNA, the CDR3 is TGTGCCAGCAGCTCTTTAGGGACCCCACGGTCGGGGGAAGATACGCAGTATTTT.

This clone was seen only once. One junction end does not reproduce the germline sequence, and a read error may be involved. The gene calls are TRBV7-7 and TRBJ2-2; D not resolved. This CDR3 contains 16 residues. CDR1 is SSHAT and CDR2 is FNYEAQ in the germline V gene (reference sequence). This CDR3 is CASSLNPGRNTGELFF. In nucleotides, the CDR3 is TGTGCTAGCAGCTTAAATCCAGGAAGGAACACCGGGGAGCTGTTTTTT. The entire variable domain, with the rest obtained from reference TRBV7-7 and TRBJ2-2, is as follows: GAGVSQSPRYKVTKRGQDVTLRCDPISSHATLYWYQQALGQGPEFLTYFNYEAQPDKSGLPSDRFSAERPEGSISTLTIQRTEQRDSAMYRCASSLNPGRNTGELFFGEGSRLTVL.

CDR3 in amino acids: CASSSYSGGANEQYF. For the CDR3, the DNA is TGTGCCAGCAGCTCCTATAGCGGGGGGGCCAACGAGCAGTACTTC. This rearrangement joins TRBV11-2 to TRBJ2-7, with 11 nucleotides matching TRBD2. CDR1 and CDR2 from the germline V gene are SGHAT and FQNNGV. The CDR3 is made up of 15 amino acids. V shed 4 bases and J 5 bases; nucleotides not matched to a gene: 7. Full variable domain (rest looked up from reference TRBV11-2 and TRBJ2-7): EAGVAQSPRYKIIEKRQSVAFWCNPISGHATLYWYQQILGQGPKLLIQFQNNGVVDDSQLPKDRFSAERLKGVDSTLKIQPAKLEDSAVYLCASSSYSGGANEQYFGPGTRLTVT.